This T cell receptor beta chain came from a study of OX40 agonist ivuxolimab in advanced cancers. Across the whole study: Ivuxolimab, which is an agonistic anti-OX40 (CD134) antibody, was administered to the patients. People in dose escalation had one of these cancers: hepatocellular carcinoma, melanoma, renal cell or head and neck cancer. Study outcomes and limitations: Mean expanded clone counts were higher in CD8+ than CD4+ T cells.

Clones were sequenced by immunoSEQ multiplex PCR, and TCRdb holds only the in-frame ones, with some missing. The sample consists of tens of thousands of clones, roughly 88% of them appearing once. The CDR3 consists of 15 residues. Germline V gene data show CDR1 as SGHDT and CDR2 as YYEEEE. The V end lost 0 bases, the J end lost 0 bases, and 9 bases lay between the germline ends. Points on this clone: What it binds is unknown.

Patients were ruled out by autoimmune disease history or systemic immunosuppression. Source: CD4+ or CD8+ T cells sorted from blood, taken in a trial of the OX40 agonist ivuxolimab. This chain links TRBV5-6 with TRBJ1-1, with D maybe TRBD1 (5 bases). The clonotype originates from an adult with an advanced solid tumor such as melanoma, head and neck, liver or kidney cancer. The CDR3 DNA sequence: TGTGCCAGCAGCTTGGGACAGACAATGAACACTGAAGCTTTCTTT. Protein product: CASSLGQTMNTEAFF.